The T cell receptor beta chain described here comes from a study of CXCR3-negative and CXCR3-positive naive CD8 T cells. Across the whole study: Total TRB output reached about 150 million reads, about 1.5 +/- 0.3 million per library. Whole-study findings and limits: TRBV-TRBJ usage was similar across naive CXCR3 subsets but distinct in memory cells. Partially decreased CXCR3 expression was recorded after cryopreservation, and fresh PBMCs were used in most assays. Hydrophobicity of TRB CDR3s was greater in CXCR3-positive naive cells than in CXCR3-negative naive cells.

In the case of this clonotype: What it recognizes is unknown.

It was by 5' RACE with UMI labels that the TRB cDNA libraries were prepared. TCRdb reprocessed the 5' RACE reads, keeping one entry per CDR3 protein, no DNA. The specimen's table records about 84,000 distinct CDR3 sequences. From germline, CDR1 is SGHRS and CDR2 YFSETQ. This CDR3 has 14 amino acids. The material sequenced was naive CXCR3+ CD8+ T cells from blood. This sample's subset: CD45RO-CCR7+CD27+CD95- naive CD8+ T cells expressing CXCR3 (TNR3+). The rearrangement joins TRBV5-1 to TRBJ2-7; TCRdb indicates TRBD2, and absent DNA this call remains unverified. The sequence was collected from a human donor in good health. Some clones in this sample may be carry-over from other donors' samples. CDR3 sequence: CASSLGLAGDEQYF.